This TCR beta chain originates from a study of T cell changes during pregnancy in multiple sclerosis. This clone was picked up a small number of times. Sequencing used immunoSEQ multiplex PCR; TCRdb keeps in-frame clones, though not all of them. This table has tens of thousands of clones, roughly 91% appearing once. The clonotype comes from a female donor in good health, enrolled as a control in a pregnancy study. The starting material was peripheral blood, obtained in the third trimester of pregnancy.

The CDR3 sequence: CASSHQEGSGANVLTF. CDR3 in DNA: TGCGCCAGCAGCCATCAGGAGGGCTCTGGGGCCAACGTCCTGACTTTC. The chain recombines TRBV4-3 with TRBJ2-6; a weak D match, TRBD2 (6 bases). The CDR3 covers 16 residues. Deletions cut 3 bases from V and 0 bases from J, with 9 bases between. The germline V gene has CDR1 LGHNA and CDR2 YSLEER.